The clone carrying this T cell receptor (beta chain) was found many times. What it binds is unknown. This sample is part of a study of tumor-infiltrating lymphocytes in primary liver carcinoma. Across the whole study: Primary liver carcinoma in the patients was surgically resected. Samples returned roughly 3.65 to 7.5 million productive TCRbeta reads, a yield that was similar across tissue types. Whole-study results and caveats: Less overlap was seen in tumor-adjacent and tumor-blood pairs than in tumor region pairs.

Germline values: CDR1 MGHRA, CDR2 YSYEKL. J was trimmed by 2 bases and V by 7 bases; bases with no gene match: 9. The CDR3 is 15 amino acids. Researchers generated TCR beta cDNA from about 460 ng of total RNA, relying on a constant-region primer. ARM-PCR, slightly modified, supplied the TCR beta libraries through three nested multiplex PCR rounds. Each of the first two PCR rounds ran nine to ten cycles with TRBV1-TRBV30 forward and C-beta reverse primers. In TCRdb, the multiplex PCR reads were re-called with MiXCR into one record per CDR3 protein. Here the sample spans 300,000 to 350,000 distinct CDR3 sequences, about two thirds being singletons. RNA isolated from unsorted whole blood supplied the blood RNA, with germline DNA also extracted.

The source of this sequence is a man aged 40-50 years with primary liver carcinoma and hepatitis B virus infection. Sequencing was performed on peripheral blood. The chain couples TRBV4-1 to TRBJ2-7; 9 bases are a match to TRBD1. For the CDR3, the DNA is TGCGCCAGCAACCACCCCGGGACAGGGACCTACGAGCAGTACTTC. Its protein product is CASNHPGTGTYEQYF.